The present TCR beta chain was sequenced within a study of shared clonotypes between healthy human individuals. Study conclusions and caveats: Rarefaction showed sorted-subset sequencing was incomplete despite large depth. Researchers sampled only blood; tissue repertoires likely differ.

The length of the CDR3 is 16 residues. Germline V lookup: CDR1 LNHDA, CDR2 SQIVND (reference sequence). Trimming cost V 4 bases and J 7 bases, with 22 bases left between them. Assay used: immunoSEQ multiplex PCR; TCRdb lists only in-frame clones, some missing. This sample has over a million clones; around 82% occur once, and the top ten carry roughly 0.62%. Only Caucasian adults living in Nashville, Tennessee served as donors. The table lists this clone with a few counts. The antigen remains unidentified. This clonotype was sampled from a man aged 18 to 30 in good health. Some clones in this sample may be carry-over from other donors' samples. V gene TRBV19 combines with J gene TRBJ1-2; D may be TRBD1 (5 bases). Sequenced material: memory CD4+ T cells from PBMCs. As for subset: CD45RA-negative fraction. CDR3 sequence reads: CASSTPQMGRLLGYTF. The DNA for the CDR3 is TGTGCCAGTAGTACTCCTCAAATGGGACGGCTTCTTGGCTACACCTTC.